The rows below give T cell receptor beta chains drawn from one sample of a study of shared clonotypes between healthy human individuals. The table came from immunoSEQ multiplex PCR; TCRdb's copy has only in-frame clones and leaves some out. Altogether millions of clones are present, 95% being singletons, with the ten largest covering 0.1% to 0.15%. The sequenced sample consisted of naive CD4+ T cells sorted from blood. The receptor source for this set is a man younger than 35 in good health. Each CDR3 is given with its conserved first and last residue. The D gene is left open where the match is weak. A clone size is listed for some rows: how often the clone was seen (once, few, many), or a class if it is expanded.

>.|TRBD1|TRBJ1-4|TRBV25-1
TGTGCCACGACAGGGGTTGGTAATGAAAAACTGTTTTTT
CATTGVGNEKLFF
>.|.|TRBJ2-7|TRBV7-9
TGTGCCAGCAGCCGAACAGAAGAACTCTACGAGCAGTACTTC
CASSRTEELYEQYF
>.|TRBD2|TRBJ2-7|TRBV30
TGTGCCTGGAGGACTTTGGGTAGCGGGACCTACGAGCAGTACTTC
CAWRTLGSGTYEQYF
>.|.|TRBJ1-6|TRBV10-1
TGCGCCAGCCCGAGTGGGGAAGGGGGGCCCGGAATTTCACCCCTCCACTTT
CASPSGEGGPGISPLHF
>.|.|TRBJ2-3|TRBV14
TGTGCCAGCAGCCCGGGACATCCTACGCAGTATTTT
CASSPGHPTQYF
>.|.|TRBJ1-2|TRBV28
TGTGCCAGCAGTTTAGGGAGCCTCGGCTATGGCTACACCTTC
CASSLGSLGYGYTF
>.|.|TRBJ1-5|TRBV7-9
TGTGCCAGCAGCCCCGATGGGGGTCAGCCCCAGCATTTT
CASSPDGGQPQHF
>.|.|TRBJ1-6|TRBV18
TGTGCCAGCTCACCAAGACAGGCCTATAATTCACCCCTCCACTTT
CASSPRQAYNSPLHF
>.|.|TRBJ2-2|TRBV29-1
TGCAGCGTTAAAGGGCAGACGAACACCGGGGAGCTGTTTTTT
CSVKGQTNTGELFF
>.|.|TRBJ2-4|TRBV5-4
TGTGCCAGCAGACGGATAGGGAACGGGAACATTCAGTACTTC
CASRRIGNGNIQYF
>once|.|TRBJ2-5|TRBV9
TGTGCCAGCAGCGTAGGACACCAAGAGACCCAGTACTTC
CASSVGHQETQYF
>.|.|TRBJ2-2|TRBV23-1
TGCGCCAGCCCCCAGTGGGAGAGGAACACCGGGGAGCTGTTTTTT
CASPQWERNTGELFF
>.|TRBD1|TRBJ1-1|TRBV28
TGTGCCAGCAGCCCGGGACAGGGGGCGAGGACTGAAGCTTTCTTT
CASSPGQGARTEAFF
>few|.|TRBJ1-2|TRBV30
TGTGCCTGGAGTGAAGGGTCTGGCTACACCTTC
CAWSEGSGYTF
>.|.|TRBJ2-7|TRBV6-5
TGTGCCAGCAGTTCCCGGGACGAGCAGTACTTC
CASSSRDEQYF
>.|.|TRBJ2-5|TRBV7-8
TGTGCCAGCAGCTCCCCGGCCCGGGGCCAAGAGACCCAGTACTTC
CASSSPARGQETQYF
>.|.|TRBJ2-2|TRBV11-2
TGTGCCAGCAGCTTAGATGGGGCAGGGGCCGGGGAGCTGTTTTTT
CASSLDGAGAGELFF
>.|TRBD2|TRBJ2-7|TRBV7-2
TGTGCCAGCAGCCCTTGGGGAAAGACTAGCGGGGCCTACGAGCAGTACTTC
CASSPWGKTSGAYEQYF
>.|.|TRBJ1-4|TRBV25-1
TGTGCCAGCAGTGAGGGGGGGAGGGAAAACGAAAAACTGTTTTTT
CASSEGGRENEKLFF
>.|.|TRBJ1-1|TRBV10-3
TGTGCCATCAGTGAGTTCCGAGAACGGGGGACTGAAGCTTTCTTT
CAISEFRERGTEAFF
>.|.|TRBJ1-3|TRBV5-1
TGCGCCAGCAGCCAAGGAGGGGGAGGAAACACCATATATTTT
CASSQGGGGNTIYF
>.|TRBD2|TRBJ2-4|TRBV11-1
TGTGCCAGCAGCCCCGTTTCTAGCGGGGGAGCCAAAAACATTCAGTACTTC
CASSPVSSGGAKNIQYF
>.|.|TRBJ2-3|TRBV29-1
TGCAGCGCGGCGTCGTACAGTTCAGATACGCAGTATTTT
CSAASYSSDTQYF
>.|TRBD1|TRBJ1-1|TRBV6-1
TGTGCCAGCAGTTTAGGACAGGGCTCGGACACTGAAGCTTTCTTT
CASSLGQGSDTEAFF
>.|.|TRBJ1-2|TRBV10-3
TGTGCCATCAGTGACGGGGGGATGGATGGCTACACCTTC
CAISDGGMDGYTF
>.|.|TRBJ2-3|TRBV7-3
TGTGCCAGCAGCTCCGGTACAGATACGCAGTATTTT
CASSSGTDTQYF
>.|TRBD2|TRBJ2-3|TRBV6-1
TGTGCCAGCAGTGAATATAGCGGGGGGCCCACAGATACGCAGTATTTT
CASSEYSGGPTDTQYF
>.|TRBD2|TRBJ2-1|TRBV6-6
TGTGCCAGCAGTTACCCTCCGGCGGGGGGCTGGCAGTTCTTC
CASSYPPAGGWQFF
>.|TRBD2|TRBJ2-5|TRBV5-4
TGTGCCAGCGGGCCCCGGGCTAGCGGGAGTGGTGAAGAGACCCAGTACTTC
CASGPRASGSGEETQYF
>.|TRBD2|TRBJ2-3|TRBV5-1
TGCGCCAGCAGCGTTGACCGGACTAGCGGGGGGGCGTATACGCAGTATTTT
CASSVDRTSGGAYTQYF
>.|TRBD1|TRBJ1-4|TRBV5-8
TGTGCCAGCAGCCCGAGGACAGGGGGTAATGAAAAACTGTTTTTT
CASSPRTGGNEKLFF
>.|.|TRBJ2-2|TRBV28
TGTGCCAGCAGTCTTCACAGTGGCAACACCGGGGAGCTGTTTTTT
CASSLHSGNTGELFF
>.|.|TRBJ1-6|TRBV11-2
TGTGCCAGCAGCTCAGGACCGGGCCTTAATTCACCCCTCCACTTT
CASSSGPGLNSPLHF
>.|TRBD1|TRBJ2-2|TRBV5-1
TGCGCCAGCAGCCACCCCGTTGGACAGGGGGTATTCACCGGGGAGCTGTTTTTT
CASSHPVGQGVFTGELFF
>once|TRBD2|TRBJ2-2|TRBV5-1
TGCGCCAGCAGCTTGGGGTTAGCGGGAGTCACCGGGGAGCTGTTTTTT
CASSLGLAGVTGELFF
>.|.|TRBJ1-3|TRBV6-5
TGTGCCAGCAGCTCAGGCGACCTCTCTGGAAACACCATATATTTT
CASSSGDLSGNTIYF
>many|.|TRBJ1-1|TRBV6-5
TGTGCCAGCAGTTACAGGAACACTGAAGCTTTCTTT
CASSYRNTEAFF
>.|TRBD2|TRBJ2-1|TRBV29-1
TGCAGCGTTGAGCCCTCTAGCGGGAGATGGAATGAGCAGTTCTTC
CSVEPSSGRWNEQFF
>.|.|TRBJ1-2|TRBV25-1
TGTGCCAGCAGTGAATATCCCACCTATGGCTACACCTTC
CASSEYPTYGYTF
>.|.|TRBJ1-4|TRBV7-2
TGTGCCAGCAGCTTAGGATCGGGGGATGAAAAACTGTTTTTT
CASSLGSGDEKLFF
>.|.|TRBJ2-5|TRBV7-2
TGTGCCAGCAGAGATAGCGGAACAGAGACCCAGTACTTC
CASRDSGTETQYF
>once|.|TRBJ2-3|TRBV7-8
TGTGCCAGCAGCTTGACAACTAGCACAGATACGCAGTATTTT
CASSLTTSTDTQYF